The source of this T cell receptor (beta chain) is a study of blood T cell repertoires in COVID-19. Turning to the study itself: From the United States, Italy and Spain came samples of acute and convalescent COVID-19. T cells, B-cell-depleted T cells, or PBMCs supplied cDNA or gDNA.

As processed by the authors: Amplified reference gene primers provided the basis for estimating nucleated cell counts. Repertoires were generated with immunoSEQ multiplex PCR, while TCRdb's copy carries only in-frame clones and drops some. Clone size and the V and J calls come from that table; the DNA yielded D and trimming. The data hold 200,000 or so clones, with 80% to 85% observed a single time. This clone was seen only a few times. CDR3 size: 13 residues. Germline CDR1 LNHDA, CDR2 SQIVND (reference sequence). V lost 6 bases and J lost 2; bases outside the gene matches: 0. Sample: peripheral blood. The clonotype originates from a woman aged 30 to 39 with acute or convalescent COVID-19. The chain joins TRBV19 to TRBJ1-3; TRBD1 matches at 8 bases. CDR3 in DNA: TGTGCCAGTAGCAGGGGGCCTGGAAACACCATATATTTT. Translation gives CASSRGPGNTIYF.